These 2 T cell receptor beta chains were sequenced from one sample in a study of blood T cell repertoires in COVID-19. The data were produced by immunoSEQ multiplex PCR, yet TCRdb's version contains in-frame clones alone and is incomplete. The table has about 53,000 clones, more than 75% seen once. Sequenced input: peripheral blood. The source of these receptors is a man aged 45-65 years with acute or convalescent COVID-19.

The V gene is TRBV19, the J gene TRBJ1-2, with 9 positions matching TRBD1. The CDR3 is 18 amino acids. Germline V CDR1 and CDR2: LNHDA, SQIVND (reference sequence). J gave up 7 bases and V 0 bases, and 15 bases lay outside the gene matches. The CDR3 DNA reads TGTGCCAGTAGTATAGATATATCCGACCTGGGACAGGGTTCTGGCTACACCTTC. It translates to CASSIDISDLGQGSGYTF.

The rearrangement joins TRBV7-9 to TRBJ2-3, with a tentative D call TRBD2 (5 bases). The CDR3 extends over 13 amino acids. Deletions cut 3 bases from V and 4 bases from J, with 8 bases between. Looked up from germline, CDR1 is SEHNR and CDR2 is FQNEAQ (reference sequence). The CDR3 sequence is CASSLEDPDTQYF. The CDR3, as DNA: TGTGCCAGCAGCTTGGAGGACCCAGATACGCAGTATTTT.